This T cell receptor beta chain was recovered during a study of high-grade serous ovarian cancer treatment subgroups. The tumor samples were collected prior to definitive surgery or chemotherapy. Generated by immunoSEQ multiplex PCR, the TCRdb table keeps only in-frame clones and is missing some. The data show around 30,000 clones, roughly four fifths seen once. The clonotype comes from a human donor with high-grade serous ovarian cancer. The sample was tumor tissue.

This CDR3 reads CASSTETGGAYEQYF. CDR3 nucleotide sequence: TGTGCCAGCAGCACCGAGACAGGGGGGGCCTACGAGCAGTACTTC. The chain carries TRBV9 and TRBJ2-7; 9 nucleotides agree with TRBD1. Trimming at V came to 4 bases and at J to 2 bases, leaving 7 bases not matched to a gene. CDR1 is SGDLS and CDR2 is YYNGEE in the germline V gene. The CDR3 spans 15 residues.